These T cell receptor beta chains were read from a single sample in a study. In TCRdb, the 5' RACE reads were re-called with MiXCR into one record per CDR3 protein. The table has 35,000 to 50,000 distinct CDR3 sequences, 29% seen once. Sequenced material: memory CD4+ T cells sorted from a lymph node. The receptors derive from a female donor with breast cancer. Each CDR3 is given with its conserved first and last residue. The D gene is left open where the match is weak. Size is omitted from some rows. Given values are once, few, many or a class for expanded clones.

j_call v_call d_call clone_size cdr3_nt cdr3_aa
TRBJ2-5 TRBV5-4 TRBD1 few TGTGCCAGCAGTCCTACAGGGGCCCGGGGAGAGACCCAGTACTTC CASSPTGARGETQYF
TRBJ1-6 TRBV7-3 TRBD1 few TGTGCCAGCAGCTTAATGGGACAGGGGGCTTCACCCCTCCACTTT CASSLMGQGASPLHF
TRBJ2-3 TRBV24-1 . few TGTGCCACCAGTGAGGTGGGCACAGATACGCAGTATTTT CATSEVGTDTQYF
TRBJ1-1 TRBV12-3/TRBV12-4 . . TGTGCCAGCAGTTTTTTCCCCCCGGGTAAAGCTTTCTTT CASSFFPPGKAFF
TRBJ1-2 TRBV5-1 TRBD1 few TGCGCCAGCAGCACCGGACAGGGGAAGCATGGCTACACCTTC CASSTGQGKHGYTF
TRBJ2-3 TRBV5-1 . few TGCGCCAGCAGCCTAAACCCGGGGAGGAGCACAGATACGCAGTATTTT CASSLNPGRSTDTQYF
TRBJ2-5 TRBV4-2 TRBD2 . TGTGCCAGCAGCCACCGGGGACTAGCGGGAGGGCCGGAGACCCAGTACTTC CASSHRGLAGGPETQYF
TRBJ2-5 TRBV7-6 TRBD1 . TGTACCAGCAGCTTAATGACAGGGGAAGAGACCCAGTACTTC CTSSLMTGEETQYF
TRBJ1-1 TRBV7-3 . medium-sized TGTGCCAGCAGCTTAACGTCAATGACTGAAGCTTTCTTT CASSLTSMTEAFF
TRBJ2-5 TRBV5-1 . . TGCGCCAGCAGCTTGTCCCAGGACTGGCAGGGGACCCAGTACTTC CASSLSQDWQGTQYF
TRBJ2-2 TRBV7-3 TRBD1 . TGTGCCAGCAGTTCAGGGGGCGCGGGCACCGGGGAGCTGTTTTTT CASSSGGAGTGELFF
TRBJ1-5 TRBV6-5 . few TGTGCCAGCAGTTACTCAACAGGGTCGAGTCAGCCCCAGCATTTT CASSYSTGSSQPQHF
TRBJ2-5 TRBV12-3/TRBV12-4 . few TGTGCCAGCAGTTACCTTGGAGAGACCCAGTACTTC CASSYLGETQYF
TRBJ1-1 TRBV5-1 TRBD1 few TGCGCCAGCAGCCCGGACAGGGGGAGAACTGAAGCTTTCTTT CASSPDRGRTEAFF
TRBJ2-7 TRBV7-2 TRBD1 . TGTGCCAGCAGCGCTACCGGGACAGGGACCTACGAGCAGTACTTC CASSATGTGTYEQYF
TRBJ1-5 TRBV12-3/TRBV12-4 . . TGTGCCAGCAGTTTTGGGGGGTCCCTAGGGGCCCAGCATTTT CASSFGGSLGAQHF
TRBJ2-1 TRBV12-3/TRBV12-4 TRBD2 . TGTGCCAGCAGTTTGACCAGCGGGAGTACAACCAATGAGCAGTTCTTC CASSLTSGSTTNEQFF
TRBJ2-7 TRBV12-3/TRBV12-4 TRBD1 . TGTGCCAGCAGTTTAGAACTCGGACAGGGGGCCTACGAGCAGTACTTC CASSLELGQGAYEQYF
TRBJ2-4 TRBV4-1 TRBD2 few TGCGCCAGCAGCGGAGCATACCGGGAGGGGCTGGGCAAAAACATTCAGTACTTC CASSGAYREGLGKNIQYF
TRBJ2-7 TRBV6-6 TRBD1 . TGTGCCAGCAGACGCGGGACAGGCGATACCCGCGAGCAGTACTTC CASRRGTGDTREQYF
TRBJ2-1 TRBV27 . few TGTGCCAGCAGTTCCTGGGCCAGCTCCTACAATGAGCAGTTCTTC CASSSWASSYNEQFF
TRBJ1-5 TRBV12-3/TRBV12-4 TRBD1 few TGTGCCAGCAGTTTAAGACAGGGGTATCAGCCCCAGCATTTT CASSLRQGYQPQHF
TRBJ2-1 TRBV5-1 TRBD2 . TGCGCCAGCAGCGCCCTGACCAGCGGGAGAGGGAATGAGCAGTTCTTC CASSALTSGRGNEQFF
TRBJ2-2 TRBV14 . . TGTGCCAGCAGCCAAGAAGGTTTCCGGGAGCTGTTTTTT CASSQEGFRELFF
TRBJ2-7 TRBV12-3/TRBV12-4 . many TGTGCCAGCAGTTTTGGTCAGGCCGCCTACGAGCAGTACTTC CASSFGQAAYEQYF
TRBJ2-7 TRBV5-1 TRBD1 few TGCGCCAGCAGTTTTTCCCCGGACAGGCCCCACGAGCAGTACTTC CASSFSPDRPHEQYF
TRBJ2-1 TRBV20-1 TRBD2 once TGCAGTGGGCCTAGGCTAGCGGGGGCCTACGATGAGCAGTTCTTC CSGPRLAGAYDEQFF
TRBJ2-1 TRBV4-1 . . TGCGCCAGCAGCCAAGGGCGGCTCGTTCTCCAAGGGAATGAGCAGTTCTTC CASSQGRLVLQGNEQFF
TRBJ2-1 TRBV20-1 TRBD1 . TGCAGTGCTAGAGATGGGGACAGGGGGCAGAGAGAGCAGTTCTTC CSARDGDRGQREQFF
TRBJ2-3 TRBV5-1 . . TGCGCCAGCAGCCGGGGGGACAGAATCGTAACAGATACGCAGTATTTT CASSRGDRIVTDTQYF
TRBJ2-7 TRBV27 TRBD1 . TGTGCCAGCAGTCCGACTCGGACAGGTCCTTACGAGCAGTACTTC CASSPTRTGPYEQYF
TRBJ2-5 TRBV5-1 . once TGCGCCAGCAGCTTGGATACTCGGGGGATGGAGACCCAGTACTTC CASSLDTRGMETQYF
TRBJ2-1 TRBV9 . . TGTGCCAGCAGCGCCCAAACACAGGGTAGTGAGCAGTTCTTC CASSAQTQGSEQFF
TRBJ2-3 TRBV7-2 TRBD2 few TGTGCCAGCAGCCACACCGCGGGGGAATCAGATACGCAGTATTTT CASSHTAGESDTQYF
TRBJ2-1 TRBV29-1 . few TGCAGCGTTGAAAGACAACTGGGGTACAATGAGCAGTTCTTC CSVERQLGYNEQFF